This T cell receptor beta chain appears in the sequencing data of a study of cytomegalovirus exposure and HLA in healthy donors. The primer mix had 60 Vbeta and 13 Jbeta primers. Measured with immunoSEQ multiplex PCR; TCRdb has only the in-frame clones, and not every one. The table includes about 150,000 clones, around 70% detected once. CDR1 is SGDLS, CDR2 YYNGEE, per germline. V dropped 0 bases and J dropped 6 bases, with 10 bases sitting between them. The CDR3 is made up of 13 amino acids. This TCR came from a woman aged 55-75 years in good health and CMV-seropositive. The sequenced material came from PBMCs. The chain links TRBV9 to TRBJ2-7, with D unresolved. The CDR3 nucleotides are TGTGCCAGCAGCGTAGTACCTGTCGGCGAGCAGTACTTC. Translation gives CASSVVPVGEQYF.